This TCR beta chain was identified during a study of T-cell reconstitution after alpha-beta-depleted transplantation in children (dated by TCRdb to about 2016). Notes on the research overall: T-cell immune reconstitution after TCRalphabeta/CD19-depleted allogeneic hematopoietic cell transplantation in children was quantitatively tracked in the study by means of TCR repertoire profiling. General conclusions and limits of the study: Over subsequent months, a decline in hyperexpanded clone frequencies was noted, and after one year, T-cell counts and TCRbeta diversity were mostly ascribed to newly produced T cells. In some patients, high TCRbeta diversity at day 60 was attributed to recipient T cells and intrathymic progenitors that had survived conditioning. Apparently early alphabetaT-cell count recovery about two months after transplant reportedly relied on only several hundred rapidly expanded clones derived from non-depleted graft cells.

This sample's treatment or condition label indicates: allogeneic hematopoietic cell transplantation with graft depleted of TCRalphabeta T cells and CD19 B cells. Transplant recipients were children who received TCRalphabeta/CD19-depleted allogeneic hematopoietic cell grafts. Regarding this clonotype: Its antigen is currently not known. It has no much larger one-base neighbor in the sample; base qualities were not kept.

To prepare the library, PCR was applied. The instrument given in TCRdb is Illumina HiSeq 2500. TCR libraries were prepared with molecular barcoding, using unique molecular identifiers to normalize TCRbeta repertoire quantification. TCRdb itself trimmed the public reads at Q25 with fastp, ran MiXCR and retained productive beta chains. Each CDR3 protein gets just one entry, which takes the most common genes and DNA from the rows behind it. The sample includes more than 400,000 distinct CDR3 sequences, with about 45% observed a single time. The top ten clonotypes cover roughly a quarter of the sample. The sequence derives from a girl aged 2 to 9 with aplastic anemia, due to receive a stem cell transplant. The sample consisted of PBMCs, taken before TCRalphabeta/CD19-depleted stem cell transplant.

The CDR3 here reads CASSGGLAGIARRSYNEQFF. In nucleotides, the sequence is TGTGCCAGCAGTGGGGGACTAGCGGGAATTGCACGTAGGTCCTACAATGAGCAGTTCTTC. Recombination linked TRBV6-1 to TRBJ2-1, with 13 bases matching TRBD2. CDR1 and CDR2, looked up from the germline V gene, are MNHNS and SASEGT. The CDR3 covers 20 residues, taking in both the cysteine and the phenylalanine. CDR3 DNA only is kept here, 60 bases in frame from base 1. V ends up 4 bases short and J 1 base short, with an unmatched junction base count of 13.